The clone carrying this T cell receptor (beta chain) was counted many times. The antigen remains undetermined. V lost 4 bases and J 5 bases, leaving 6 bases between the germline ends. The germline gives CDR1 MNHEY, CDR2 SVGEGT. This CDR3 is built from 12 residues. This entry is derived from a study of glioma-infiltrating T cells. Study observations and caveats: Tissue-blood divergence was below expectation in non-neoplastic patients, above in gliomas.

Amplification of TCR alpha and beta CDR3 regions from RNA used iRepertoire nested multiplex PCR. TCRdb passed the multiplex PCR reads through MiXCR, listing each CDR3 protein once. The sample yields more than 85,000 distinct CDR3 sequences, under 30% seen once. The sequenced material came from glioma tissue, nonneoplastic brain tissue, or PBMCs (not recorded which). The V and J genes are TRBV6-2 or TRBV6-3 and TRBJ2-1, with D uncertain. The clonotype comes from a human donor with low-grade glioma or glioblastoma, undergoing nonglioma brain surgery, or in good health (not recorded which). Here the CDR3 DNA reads TGTGCCAGCAGTTGGGTCAACAATGAGCAGTTCTTC. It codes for CASSWVNNEQFF.